The 11 T cell receptor beta chains below were found in one sample sequenced in a study of T-cell reconstitution after alpha-beta-depleted transplantation in children. For TCRbeta, the library was prepared with unique molecular identifiers. TCRdb re-called the PCR reads with MiXCR, one entry per CDR3 protein. The sample contains about 170,000 distinct CDR3 sequences, 11% of which appear only once. The sequencing here drew on PBMCs, taken before TCRalphabeta/CD19-depleted stem cell transplant. These receptor sequences come from a boy between 2 and 10 years old with acute myeloid leukemia, due to receive a stem cell transplant.

The chain couples TRBV20-1 to TRBJ2-3; 7 nucleotides agree with TRBD2. The CDR3 loop spans 15 amino acids. Germline CDR1 and CDR2: DFQATT and SNEGSKA (reference sequence). The V segment lost 3 bases and the J segment 3 bases; nucleotides outside the gene matches: 9. This CDR3 reads CSASRGTAGTDTQYF. As DNA, the CDR3 is TGCAGTGCTAGTAGGGGCACAGCGGGGACAGATACGCAGTATTTT.

This clonotype has ten or more counts. The chain joins TRBV5-6 to TRBJ1-1; D perhaps matches TRBD1 (5 bases). Trimming took 5 bases from V and 1 from J, leaving 9 bases between them. Germline CDR1 SGHDT, CDR2 YYEEEE. The length of the CDR3 is 13 residues. The CDR3 spells CASRMQGNTEAFF. For the CDR3, the DNA is TGTGCCAGCAGGATGCAGGGGAACACTGAAGCTTTCTTT.

This sequence joins TRBV5-1 and TRBJ2-1, with a weak D call TRBD1 (6 bases). The CDR3 sequence is 16 residues long. V was clipped by 4 bases and J by 10 bases, with 24 bases between them. Looked up from germline, CDR1 is SGHRS and CDR2 is YFSETQ. For the CDR3, the DNA is TGCGCCAGCAGCCAGGGGACATTTGGCAATCTTGAGGAGCAGTTCTTC. Its protein product is CASSQGTFGNLEEQFF. Full variable domain (missing parts from reference TRBV5-1 and TRBJ2-1): KAGVTQTPRYLIKTRGQQVTLSCSPISGHRSVSWYQQTPGQGLQFLFEYFSETQRNKGNFPGRFSGRQFSNSRSEMNVSTLELGDSALYLCASSQGTFGNLEEQFFGPGTRLTVL.

This clonotype has ten or more counts. The chain links TRBV7-8 to TRBJ2-5; either TRBD1 or TRBD2 may fit D (6 bases each). This CDR3 spans 13 amino acids. The germline V gene has CDR1 SGHVS and CDR2 FQNEAQ. The CDR3 loop is CVSGGGRRETQYF. CDR3 DNA sequence: TGTGTTTCCGGGGGCGGTCGTAGGGAGACCCAGTACTTC. The variable domain in full, with the rest retrieved from reference TRBV7-8 and TRBJ2-5, is GAGVSQSPRYKVAKRGQDVALRCDPISGHVSLFWYQQALGQGPEFLTYFQNEAQLDKSGLPSDRFFAERPEGSVSTLKIQRTQQEDSAVYLCVSGGGRRETQYFGPGTRLLVL.

This clonotype was counted at least ten times. This chain connects TRBV20-1 to TRBJ1-1; D is perhaps TRBD1 (5 bases). The V end lost 6 bases, the J end lost 3 bases, and 17 bases lay between the germline ends. Germline-derived CDR1 and CDR2 are DFQATT and SNEGSKA (reference sequence). This CDR3 is 14 amino acids long. DNA for the CDR3: TGCAGTGCCCGGGGCAGCCTGGGGGACACTGAAGCTTTCTTT. This codes for CSARGSLGDTEAFF.

This clonotype showed up many times. V usage is TRBV12-3 or TRBV12-4 and J usage is TRBJ1-2; 7 bases are shared with TRBD1. The CDR3 has 13 residues. V dropped 6 bases and J dropped 8; count of bases not matched to a gene: 9. CDR3 sequence (DNA): TGTGCCAGCAGCCCAACAGGGGTGGAGGGCTACACCTTC. Protein: CASSPTGVEGYTF.

This clonotype appeared many times. The chain links TRBV5-6 to TRBJ1-5, with D possibly TRBD1 on 5 matching bases. V lost 5 bases to trimming and J lost 5 bases, with 14 bases between them. The CDR3 has 14 amino acids. CDR1 is SGHDT and CDR2 is YYEEEE in the germline V gene. The DNA of the CDR3 is TGTGCCAGCAGTGACCGGGACGGATATCAGCCCCAGCATTTT. Protein product: CASSDRDGYQPQHF.

This clonotype was seen ten or more times. The chain combines TRBV27 with TRBJ2-7; 7 positions agree with TRBD2. This CDR3 region has 13 residues. The V segment lost 4 bases and the J segment 4 bases; nucleotides outside the gene matches: 4. Looked up from germline, CDR1 is MNHEY and CDR2 is SMNVEV (reference sequence). The CDR3 spells CASSSNGGYEQYV. In nucleotides, the CDR3 is TGTGCCAGCAGTTCCAACGGGGGGTACGAGCAGTACGTC.

This clonotype appeared many times. The V gene is TRBV5-1, the J gene TRBJ2-5; D tentatively reads TRBD1 or TRBD2 (6 bases each). V gave up 0 bases and J gave up 2 bases, with 17 bases separating them. The V gene's germline CDR1 is SGHRS and CDR2 YFSETQ. This CDR3 has 17 residues. The chain's CDR3 is CASSLAGGPNYQETQYF. CDR3 in DNA: TGCGCCAGCAGCTTGGCCGGGGGCCCTAATTATCAAGAGACCCAGTACTTC. Using reference TRBV5-1 and TRBJ2-5 for the parts outside the CDR3, the full variable domain is KAGVTQTPRYLIKTRGQQVTLSCSPISGHRSVSWYQQTPGQGLQFLFEYFSETQRNKGNFPGRFSGRQFSNSRSEMNVSTLELGDSALYLCASSLAGGPNYQETQYFGPGTRLLVL.

This clonotype showed up many times. J is TRBJ2-6 and V is TRBV7-9, with a weak D call TRBD1 (5 bases). Germline V gene lookup returns CDR1 SEHNR and CDR2 FQNEAQ (reference sequence). With 10 bases removed from V and 0 bases from J, the gap between germline ends came to 19 bases. The CDR3 is 17 residues long. The CDR3 is CATKTAKPSSGANVLTF. The DNA of the CDR3 is TGTGCCACCAAGACAGCAAAGCCTTCCTCTGGGGCCAACGTCCTGACTTTC.

In this sample, this clonotype turned up many times. One end of the junction is discordant with germline, which a read error may explain. This rearrangement joins TRBV20-1 to TRBJ2-7, with TRBD2 matching 9 bases. Germline-derived CDR1 and CDR2 are DFQATT and SNEGSKA (reference sequence). The CDR3 runs to 17 residues. CDR3 DNA: TGCAGTGCAAGAGGCTCGCTAGCGGGACCCCCCTCCTACGAGCAGTACTTC. This gives the protein CSARGSLAGPPSYEQYF.